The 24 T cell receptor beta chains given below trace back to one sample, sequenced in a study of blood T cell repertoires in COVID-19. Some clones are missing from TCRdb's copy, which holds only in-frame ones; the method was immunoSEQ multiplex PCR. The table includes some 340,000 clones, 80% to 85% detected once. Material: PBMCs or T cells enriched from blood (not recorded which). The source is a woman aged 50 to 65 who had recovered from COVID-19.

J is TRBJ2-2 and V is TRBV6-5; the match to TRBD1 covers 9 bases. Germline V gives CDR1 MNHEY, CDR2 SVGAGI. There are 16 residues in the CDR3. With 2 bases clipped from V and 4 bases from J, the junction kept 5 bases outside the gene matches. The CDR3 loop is CASSYGTGPSTGELFF. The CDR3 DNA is TGTGCCAGCAGTTACGGGACAGGGCCGTCCACCGGGGAGCTGTTTTTT.

The CDR3 spells CASSQDRVTGELFF. DNA of the CDR3: TGTGCCAGCAGCCAGGACAGGGTGACCGGGGAGCTGTTTTTT. The chain uses TRBV7-3 and TRBJ2-2; TRBD1 aligns across 8 bases. V lost 5 bases to trimming and J lost 5 bases; unmatched junction nucleotides: 4. The CDR3 covers 14 residues. Germline V lookup: CDR1 SGHTA, CDR2 FQGTGA.

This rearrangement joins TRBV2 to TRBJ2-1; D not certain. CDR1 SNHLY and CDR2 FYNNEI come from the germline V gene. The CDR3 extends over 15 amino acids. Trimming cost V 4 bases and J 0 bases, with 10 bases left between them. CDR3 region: CASSVIRSSYNEQFF. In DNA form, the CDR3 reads TGTGCCAGCAGTGTGATTAGGAGCTCCTACAATGAGCAGTTCTTC.

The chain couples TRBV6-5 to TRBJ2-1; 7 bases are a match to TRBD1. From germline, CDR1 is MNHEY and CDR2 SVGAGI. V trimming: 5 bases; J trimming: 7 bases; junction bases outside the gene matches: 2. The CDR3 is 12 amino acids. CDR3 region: CASSRQGNEQFF. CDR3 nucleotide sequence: TGTGCCAGCAGTCGACAGGGTAATGAGCAGTTCTTC.

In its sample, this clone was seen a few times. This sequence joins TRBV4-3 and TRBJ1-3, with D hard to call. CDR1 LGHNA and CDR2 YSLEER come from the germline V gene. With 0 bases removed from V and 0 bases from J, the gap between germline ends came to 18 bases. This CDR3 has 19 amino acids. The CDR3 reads CASSQDLGAAGYSGNTIYF. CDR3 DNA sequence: TGCGCCAGCAGCCAAGATTTGGGAGCAGCTGGATACTCTGGAAACACCATATATTTT.

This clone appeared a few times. The CDR3 here is CAIQAPGLGGYTF. The CDR3 region has the DNA TGTGCCATACAAGCGCCAGGGTTGGGTGGCTACACCTTC. V and J are TRBV7-9 and TRBJ1-2, with a possible D match to TRBD1 (5 bases). The germline CDR1 and CDR2 sequences are SEHNR and FQNEAQ (reference sequence). Trimming left V 10 bases short and J 7 bases short, with 19 bases between. The CDR3 runs to 13 residues.

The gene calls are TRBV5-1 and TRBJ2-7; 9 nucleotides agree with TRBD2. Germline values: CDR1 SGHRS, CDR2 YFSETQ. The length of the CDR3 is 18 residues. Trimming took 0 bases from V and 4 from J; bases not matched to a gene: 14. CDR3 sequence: CASSLGPLSGGVSYEQYF. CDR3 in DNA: TGCGCCAGCAGCTTGGGCCCACTTAGCGGGGGAGTCTCATACGAGCAGTACTTC.

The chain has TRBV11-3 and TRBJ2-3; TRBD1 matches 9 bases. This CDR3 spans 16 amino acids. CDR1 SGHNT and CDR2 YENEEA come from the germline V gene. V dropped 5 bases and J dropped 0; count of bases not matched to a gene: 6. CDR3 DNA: TGTGCCAGCAGCCAAGGACAGGGGAAGAGCACAGATACGCAGTATTTT. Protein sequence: CASSQGQGKSTDTQYF. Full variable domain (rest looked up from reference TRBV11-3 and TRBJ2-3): EAGVVQSPRYKIIEKKQPVAFWCNPISGHNTLYWYLQNLGQGPELLIRYENEEAVDDSQLPKDRFSAERLKGVDSTLKIQPAELGDSAVYLCASSQGQGKSTDTQYFGPGTRLTVL.

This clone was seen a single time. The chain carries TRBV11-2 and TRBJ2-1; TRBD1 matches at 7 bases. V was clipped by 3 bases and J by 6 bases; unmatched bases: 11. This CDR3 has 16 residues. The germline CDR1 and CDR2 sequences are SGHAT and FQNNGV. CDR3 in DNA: TGTGCCAGCAGCTTCGGGACAGCAGACAAGGGCAATGAGCAGTTCTTC. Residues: CASSFGTADKGNEQFF.

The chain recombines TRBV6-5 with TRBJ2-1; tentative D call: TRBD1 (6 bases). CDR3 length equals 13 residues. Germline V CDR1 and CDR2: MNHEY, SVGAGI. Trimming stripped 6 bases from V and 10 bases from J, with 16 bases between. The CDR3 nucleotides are TGTGCCAGCAGCGTCCTACAGGGTCTCGAGCAGTTCTTC. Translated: CASSVLQGLEQFF.

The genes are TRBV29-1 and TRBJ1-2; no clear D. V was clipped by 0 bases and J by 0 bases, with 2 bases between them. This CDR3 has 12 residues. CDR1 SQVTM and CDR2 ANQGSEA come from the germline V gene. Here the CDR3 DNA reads TGCAGCGTTGAAGACACTAACTATGGCTACACCTTC. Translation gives CSVEDTNYGYTF.

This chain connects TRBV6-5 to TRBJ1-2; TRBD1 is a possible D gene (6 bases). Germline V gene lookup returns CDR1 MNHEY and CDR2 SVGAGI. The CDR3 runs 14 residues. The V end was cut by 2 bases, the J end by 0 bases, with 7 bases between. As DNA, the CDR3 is TGTGCCAGCAGTTACGGGGGCTCTAACTATGGCTACACCTTC. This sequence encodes CASSYGGSNYGYTF.

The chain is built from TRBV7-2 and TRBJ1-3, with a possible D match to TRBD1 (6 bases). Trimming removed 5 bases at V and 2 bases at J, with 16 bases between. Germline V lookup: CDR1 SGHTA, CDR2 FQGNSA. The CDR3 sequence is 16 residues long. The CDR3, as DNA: TGTGCCAGCAGCGGGGGCCCTGCAGGGGCTGGAAACACCATATATTTT. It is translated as CASSGGPAGAGNTIYF.

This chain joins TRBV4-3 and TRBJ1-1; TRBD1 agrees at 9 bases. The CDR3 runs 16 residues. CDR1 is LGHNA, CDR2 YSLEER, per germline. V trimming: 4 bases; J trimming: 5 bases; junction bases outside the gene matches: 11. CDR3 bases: TGCGCCAGCAGCCTAAAAAGGGACAGGGCGGGGACTGAAGCTTTCTTT. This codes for CASSLKRDRAGTEAFF.

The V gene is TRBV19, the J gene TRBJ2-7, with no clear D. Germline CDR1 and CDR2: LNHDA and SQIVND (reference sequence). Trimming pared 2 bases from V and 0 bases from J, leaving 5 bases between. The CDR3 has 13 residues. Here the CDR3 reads CASSIYYSYEQYF. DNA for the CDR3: TGTGCCAGTAGTATATACTACTCCTACGAGCAGTACTTC.

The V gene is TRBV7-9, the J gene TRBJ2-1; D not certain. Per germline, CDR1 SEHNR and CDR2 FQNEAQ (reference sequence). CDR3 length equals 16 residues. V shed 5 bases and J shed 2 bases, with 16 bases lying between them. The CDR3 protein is CASSPLISAAYNEQFF. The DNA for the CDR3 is TGTGCCAGCAGCCCCCTGATAAGCGCCGCCTACAATGAGCAGTTCTTC.

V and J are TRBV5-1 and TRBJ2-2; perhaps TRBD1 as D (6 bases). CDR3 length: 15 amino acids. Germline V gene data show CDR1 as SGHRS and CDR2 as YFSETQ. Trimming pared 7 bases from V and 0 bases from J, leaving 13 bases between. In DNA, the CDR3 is TGCGCCAGCGGACCGGGACACACGAACACCGGGGAGCTGTTTTTT. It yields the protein CASGPGHTNTGELFF.

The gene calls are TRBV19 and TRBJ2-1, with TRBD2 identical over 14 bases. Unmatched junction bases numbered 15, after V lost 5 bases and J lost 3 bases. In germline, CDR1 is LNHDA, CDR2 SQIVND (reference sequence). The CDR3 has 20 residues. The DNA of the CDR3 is TGTGCCAGTAGTGTACGCCCGGGACTAGCGGGAGAAGGAAGCTACAATGAGCAGTTCTTC. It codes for CASSVRPGLAGEGSYNEQFF.

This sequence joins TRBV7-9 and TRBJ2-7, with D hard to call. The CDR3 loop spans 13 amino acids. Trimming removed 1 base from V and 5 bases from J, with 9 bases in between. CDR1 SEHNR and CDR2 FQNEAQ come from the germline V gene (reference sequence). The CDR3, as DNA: TGTGCCAGCAGCTTAGACCCAGTCCACGAGCAGTACTTC. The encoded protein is CASSLDPVHEQYF.

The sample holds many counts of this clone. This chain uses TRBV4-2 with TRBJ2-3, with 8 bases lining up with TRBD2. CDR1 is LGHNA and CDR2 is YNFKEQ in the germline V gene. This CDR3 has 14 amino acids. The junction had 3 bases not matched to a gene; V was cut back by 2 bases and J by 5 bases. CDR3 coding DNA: TGTGCCAGCAGCCAATCCGGGGGGGGAGATACGCAGTATTTT. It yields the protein CASSQSGGGDTQYF.

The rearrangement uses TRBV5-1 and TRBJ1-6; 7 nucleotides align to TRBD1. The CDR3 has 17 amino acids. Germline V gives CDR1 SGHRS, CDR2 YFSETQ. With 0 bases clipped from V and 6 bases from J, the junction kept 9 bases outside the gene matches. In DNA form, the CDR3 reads TGCGCCAGCAGCTTGGGACCCAGGGGGACTGTTAATTCACCCCTCCACTTT. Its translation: CASSLGPRGTVNSPLHF.

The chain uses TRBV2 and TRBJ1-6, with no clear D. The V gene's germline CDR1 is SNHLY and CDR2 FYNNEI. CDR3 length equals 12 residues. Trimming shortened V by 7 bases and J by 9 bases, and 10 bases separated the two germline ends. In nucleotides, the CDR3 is TGTGCCAGCAATACAGAATCTTCACCCCTCCACTTT. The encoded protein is CASNTESSPLHF.

CDR3 coding DNA: TGTGCCTGGACCGAAGGGACAGGGGACTACGAGCAGTACTTC. This codes for CAWTEGTGDYEQYF. J is TRBJ2-7 and V is TRBV30, with 10 nucleotides matching TRBD1. CDR1 is GTSNPN and CDR2 is SVGIG in the germline V gene (reference sequence). The CDR3 sequence is 14 residues long. V was clipped by 4 bases and J by 3 bases; unmatched bases: 6.

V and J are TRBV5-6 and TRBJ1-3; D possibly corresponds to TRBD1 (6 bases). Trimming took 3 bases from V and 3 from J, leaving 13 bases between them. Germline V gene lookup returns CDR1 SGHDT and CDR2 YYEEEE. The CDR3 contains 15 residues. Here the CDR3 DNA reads TGTGCCAGCAGCTCACAGGGTGCTGGTGGAAACACCATATATTTT. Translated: CASSSQGAGGNTIYF.